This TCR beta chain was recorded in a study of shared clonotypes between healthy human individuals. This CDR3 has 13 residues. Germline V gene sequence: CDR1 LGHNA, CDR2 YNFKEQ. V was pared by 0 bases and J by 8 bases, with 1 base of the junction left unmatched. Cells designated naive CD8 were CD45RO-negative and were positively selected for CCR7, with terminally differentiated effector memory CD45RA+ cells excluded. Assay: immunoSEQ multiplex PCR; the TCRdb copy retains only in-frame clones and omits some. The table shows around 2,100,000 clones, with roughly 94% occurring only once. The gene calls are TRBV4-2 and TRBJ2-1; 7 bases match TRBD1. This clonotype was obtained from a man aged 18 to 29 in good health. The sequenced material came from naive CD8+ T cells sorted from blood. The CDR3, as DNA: TGTGCCAGCAGCCAAGAGCAGGGGGATGAGCAGTTCTTC. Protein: CASSQEQGDEQFF.